This T cell receptor beta chain emerged from a study of identifying expanded T cells in peripheral blood (dated by TCRdb to between 2019 and 2020). At the level of the whole study: Four technical replicates, made by sequencing separate aliquots from the same pool of genomic DNA, were compared pairwise.

During the collection period, no infections or other immune events were recorded for the healthy donors. Blood repertoires from healthy donors were used as a training cohort for calibrating time-dependent variance in a beta-binomial model of differential abundance of T-cell clones. The training cohort included around ten healthy donors, of whom 3 were female and 7 were male. Donor ages ranged from about 29 to 70 years, with an average of around 45 years. Whole blood was collected from each healthy donor at three time points spaced around two weeks apart and obtained from a commercial supplier. For immunosequencing, genomic DNA was extracted from unsorted whole blood. For CDR1 and CDR2, the germline V gene lists MNHNS and SASEGT. At the junction V is shortened by 8 bases and J by 5 bases, with 18 bases in between. The CDR3 contains 14 residues, cysteine and phenylalanine counted. Kept here is only the CDR3 DNA, which spans 42 bases and is read in frame from base 1.

What the research found in general, with its limitations: Approximately 1.2 differentially abundant clones were flagged by the binomial model between technical replicates, whereas about 15 and 19 were flagged over around two weeks and four weeks, respectively. The authors expected that biological variance in healthy repertoires might rise further over much longer intervals, such as months to years. Variance in clone template counts between approximately two-week samples significantly increased with total template count across all healthy donors. Both the number of clones called differentially abundant and the false-positive rate were significantly reduced by the beta-binomial model across all healthy-donor time intervals.

With respect to this clone: The antigen it recognizes is unknown. The record has no base qualities; no much larger clone is one base away.

The immunoSEQ Assay, which uses bias-controlled multiplex PCR amplification of genomic DNA, was used to profile TCRbeta CDR3 regions. In the authors' own workflow: To quantify the absolute abundance of each unique TCRbeta CDR3 region, the sequences were collapsed and filtered. Differential abundance was tested with two models: a binomial (Fisher-equivalent) model and a beta-binomial model that adds time-dependent variance fitted from healthy donors. Clones with fewer than 5 combined templates were excluded, and clones with Benjamini-Hochberg FDR below 0.01 were called differentially abundant. In the beta-binomial model, variance was expressed as a function of the total template count across the two samples, in the form v = (b*log(k)+a)^2. Sourced from immuneACCESS, this table was stored by TCRdb with only in-frame sequences that have V and J called. A share of the clones is absent; for the studies checked, an unresolved V gene accounts for under half, and the remainder has no known explanation. V and J calls plus clone size are reproduced from that table; the DNA served to infer D and trimming. The sample table shows 90,000 to 95,000 clones, and nearly 90% are seen once. 5.5% to 7% of the sample belongs to the ten largest clones.

The source of this sequence is a person between 18 and 75 years old in good health. The sequenced sample consisted of blood. The chain links TRBV6-1 with TRBJ1-1, with TRBD1 as a weak D call on 6 bases. The CDR3 is CASLVGGGRTEAFF. The DNA reads as follows: TGTGCCAGCCTTGTAGGGGGGGGCCGAACTGAAGCTTTCTTT.